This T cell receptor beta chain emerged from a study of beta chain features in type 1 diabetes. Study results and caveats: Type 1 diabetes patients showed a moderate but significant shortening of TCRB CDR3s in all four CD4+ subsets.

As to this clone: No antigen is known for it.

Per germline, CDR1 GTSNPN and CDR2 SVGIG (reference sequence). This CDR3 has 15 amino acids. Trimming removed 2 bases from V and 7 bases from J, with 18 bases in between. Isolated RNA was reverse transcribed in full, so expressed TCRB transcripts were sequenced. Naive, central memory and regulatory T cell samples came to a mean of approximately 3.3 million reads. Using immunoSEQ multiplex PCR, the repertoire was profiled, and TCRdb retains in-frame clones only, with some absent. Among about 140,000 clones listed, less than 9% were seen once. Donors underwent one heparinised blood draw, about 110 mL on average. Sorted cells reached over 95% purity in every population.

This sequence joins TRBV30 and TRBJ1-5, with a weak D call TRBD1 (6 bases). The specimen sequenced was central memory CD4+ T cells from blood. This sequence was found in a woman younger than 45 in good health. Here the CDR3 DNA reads TGTGCCTGGAGTCTAACAATGGGGGCCGGACAGCCCCAGCATTTT. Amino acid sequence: CAWSLTMGAGQPQHF.